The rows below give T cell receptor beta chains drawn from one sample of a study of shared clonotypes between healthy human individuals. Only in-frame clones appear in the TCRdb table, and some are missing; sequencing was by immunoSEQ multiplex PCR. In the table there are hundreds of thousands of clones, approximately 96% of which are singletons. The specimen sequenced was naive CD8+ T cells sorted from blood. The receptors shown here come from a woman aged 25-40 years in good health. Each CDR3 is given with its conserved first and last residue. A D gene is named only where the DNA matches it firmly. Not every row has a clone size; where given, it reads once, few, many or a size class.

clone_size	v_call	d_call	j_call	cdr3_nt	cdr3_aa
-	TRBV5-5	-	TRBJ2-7	TGTGCCAGCACCTCCGGAATCAACTCCTACGAGCAGTACTTC	CASTSGINSYEQYF
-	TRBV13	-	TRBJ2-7	TGTGCCAGCAGCTTAGTAAGCGAGCAGTACTTC	CASSLVSEQYF
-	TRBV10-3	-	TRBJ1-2	TGTGCCATCAGTGAGGGGTCCTCTGGATATGGCTACACCTTC	CAISEGSSGYGYTF
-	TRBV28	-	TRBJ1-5	TGTGCCAGCAGTTTGGGGAATCAGCCCCAGCATTTT	CASSLGNQPQHF
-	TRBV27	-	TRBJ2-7	TGTGCCAGCAGTGGAGGGCCCCTTACGGCCTACGAGCAGTACTTC	CASSGGPLTAYEQYF
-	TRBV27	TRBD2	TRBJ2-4	TGTGCCACCCGCGGGGGGGCCAAAAACATTCAGTACTTC	CATRGGAKNIQYF
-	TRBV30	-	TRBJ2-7	TGTGCCTGTTGGACACACTACGAGCAGTACTTC	CACWTHYEQYF
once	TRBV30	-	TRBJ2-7	TGTGCCTGGAGTGTAAGGGACTTGAGTTACGAGCAGTACTTC	CAWSVRDLSYEQYF
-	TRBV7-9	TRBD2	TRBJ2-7	TGTGCCAGCAGCCCCCTCGCGGGAGATGTCTACGAGCAGTACTTC	CASSPLAGDVYEQYF
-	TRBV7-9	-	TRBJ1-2	TGTGCCAGCAGATCAGACGGGAACTATGGCTACACCTTC	CASRSDGNYGYTF
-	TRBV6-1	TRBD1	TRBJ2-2	TGTGCCAGCAGTGAATACCAGGGACAGGGTCCCGGGGAGCTGTTTTTT	CASSEYQGQGPGELFF
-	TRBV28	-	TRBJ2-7	TGTGCCAGCAGTTTTGGGGACCGGTTCTACGAGCAGTACTTC	CASSFGDRFYEQYF
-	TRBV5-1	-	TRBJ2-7	TGCGCCAGCAGCTTGGACGTACGGGATGAGCAGTACTTC	CASSLDVRDEQYF
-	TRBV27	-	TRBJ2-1	TGTGCCAGCAGTTTATGGCCCTGCTCCTACAATGAGCAGTTCTTC	CASSLWPCSYNEQFF
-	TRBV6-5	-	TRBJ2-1	TGTGCCAGCAGTTACTCGGTGGGTGTGGGGAATGAGCAGTTCTTC	CASSYSVGVGNEQFF
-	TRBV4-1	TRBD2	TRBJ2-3	TGCGCCAGCACCCCTAGCGGGACTAGCACAGATACGCAGTATTTT	CASTPSGTSTDTQYF
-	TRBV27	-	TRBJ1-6	TGTGCCAGCAGTGGACTGCGAGGGGCACCCCTCCACTTT	CASSGLRGAPLHF
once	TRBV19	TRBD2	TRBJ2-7	TGTGCCAGTAGTTTCCGGGGGGGTTACGAGCAGTACTTC	CASSFRGGYEQYF
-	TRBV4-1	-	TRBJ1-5	TGCGCCAGCAGCCGAGTTGGCAGTAGCAATCAGCCCCAGCATTTT	CASSRVGSSNQPQHF
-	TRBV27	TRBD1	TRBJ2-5	TGTGCCAGCAGTTTAAGACAGGGTTCCGAGACCCAGTACTTC	CASSLRQGSETQYF
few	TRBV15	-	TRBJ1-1	TGTGCCACCGGAATCGGGACTGAAGCTTTCTTT	CATGIGTEAFF
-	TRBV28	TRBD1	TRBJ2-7	TGTGCCACAAAAGACAGGGGCTCCTACGAGCAGTACTTC	CATKDRGSYEQYF
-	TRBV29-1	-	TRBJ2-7	TGCAGCGTTGAATGGAGGCAGGGGGGGGAGCAGTACTTC	CSVEWRQGGEQYF
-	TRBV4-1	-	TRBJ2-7	TGCGCCAGCTCCCTCCAGGGGGAGCAGTACTTC	CASSLQGEQYF
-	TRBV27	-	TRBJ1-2	TGTGCCAGCGGGTCCAGGAGGGACTATGGCTACACCTTC	CASGSRRDYGYTF
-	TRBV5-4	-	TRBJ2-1	TGTGCCAGTTTGGGGGGCTCCTACAATGAGCAGTTCTTC	CASLGGSYNEQFF
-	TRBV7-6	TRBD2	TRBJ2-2	TGTGCCAGCAGCTTAGGACTAGCGGAAAGGGGGACCGGGGAGCTGTTTTTT	CASSLGLAERGTGELFF
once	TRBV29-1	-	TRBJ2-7	TGCAGCGTTATATTTGTAGAGGCCGGGAACTACGAGCAGTACTTC	CSVIFVEAGNYEQYF
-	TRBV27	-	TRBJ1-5	TGTGCCAGCAGTACGGACAGCCATAGCAATCAGCCCCAGCATTTT	CASSTDSHSNQPQHF
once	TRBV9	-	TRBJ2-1	TGTGCCAGCAGCGGCGCCTCGCGGAGCTCCTACAATGAGCAGTTCTTC	CASSGASRSSYNEQFF
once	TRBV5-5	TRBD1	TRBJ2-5	TGTGCCAGCAGACAGACAGGGGGGGAGACCCAGTACTTC	CASRQTGGETQYF
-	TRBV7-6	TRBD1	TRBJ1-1	TGTGCCAGCAGCCCACTTAGTCGGACAGGGGCTAAAGCTTTCTTT	CASSPLSRTGAKAFF
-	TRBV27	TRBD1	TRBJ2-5	TGTGCCAGCAGTCCCCACTGGACAGGAGGAGAGACCCAGTACTTC	CASSPHWTGGETQYF
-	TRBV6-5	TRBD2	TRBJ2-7	TGTGCCAGCAGTGTGACTAGCGGGAGTATCGACGAGCAGTACTTC	CASSVTSGSIDEQYF
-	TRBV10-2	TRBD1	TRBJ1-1	TGCGCCAGCAGTTATTCAGGGGGCAGGATTACTGAAGCTTTCTTT	CASSYSGGRITEAFF
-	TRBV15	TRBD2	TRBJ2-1	TGTGCCACCAGGCGGGAGAGCTCCTACAATGAGCAGTTCTTC	CATRRESSYNEQFF
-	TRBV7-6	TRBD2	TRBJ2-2	TGTGCCAGCAGCCACCGGACTAGCGGGAGTACCGGGGAGCTGTTTTTT	CASSHRTSGSTGELFF
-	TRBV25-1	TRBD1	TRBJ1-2	TGTGCCAGCAGCTTAGGGACAGGGGATGGCTACACCTTC	CASSLGTGDGYTF
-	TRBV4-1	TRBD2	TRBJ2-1	TGCGCCAGCAGCCAAGAAGGGAGGACTAGCGGGACTCCCTACAATGAGCAGTTCTTC	CASSQEGRTSGTPYNEQFF
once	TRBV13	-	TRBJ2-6	TGTGCCAGCAGCTTAGGGGGCCCTGGGGCCAACGTCCTGACTTTC	CASSLGGPGANVLTF
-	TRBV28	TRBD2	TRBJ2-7	TGTGCCAGCAGTTCTTTGGGGGGGTCCTACGAGCAGTACTTC	CASSSLGGSYEQYF
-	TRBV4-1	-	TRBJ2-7	TGCGCCAGCAGCCGATCGACAGGAGTAGCCTACGAGCAGTACTTC	CASSRSTGVAYEQYF
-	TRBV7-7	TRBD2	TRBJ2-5	TGTGCCAGCAGCCCAGGGACTAGCGGACAAGAGACCCAGTACTTC	CASSPGTSGQETQYF
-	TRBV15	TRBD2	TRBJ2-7	TGTGCCACCAGCAGAGAGGGACTAGCCTACGAGCAGTACTTC	CATSREGLAYEQYF
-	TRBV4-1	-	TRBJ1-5	TGCGCCAGCAGCCAAGAATGGAATAGCAATCAGCCCCAGCATTTT	CASSQEWNSNQPQHF
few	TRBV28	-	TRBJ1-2	TGTGCCAGCAGTGACATGGATGGCTACACCTTC	CASSDMDGYTF
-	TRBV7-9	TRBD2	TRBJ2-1	TGTGCCAGCAGCCAAAGACTAGCTGGGATCAATGAGCAGTTCTTC	CASSQRLAGINEQFF
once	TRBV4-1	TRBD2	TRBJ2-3	TGCGCCAGCAGCCAAGATAGGACACTAGCGGGATTAACAGATACGCAGTATTTT	CASSQDRTLAGLTDTQYF
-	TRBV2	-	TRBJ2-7	TGTGCCAGCAGTGTAGGGATTGGGGCTCGGGAGCAGTACTTC	CASSVGIGAREQYF
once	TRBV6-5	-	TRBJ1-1	TGTGCCAGCAGTTCCCTTAAAGGCCGGGGCACTGAAGCTTTCTTT	CASSSLKGRGTEAFF
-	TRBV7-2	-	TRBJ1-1	TGTGCCAGCAGTTCGACAGAGGCTGAAGCTTTCTTT	CASSSTEAEAFF
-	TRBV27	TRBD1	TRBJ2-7	TGTGCCAGCAGTTTAAACGGACAGGGGCTTTTCGAGCAGTACTTC	CASSLNGQGLFEQYF
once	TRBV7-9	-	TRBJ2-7	TGTGCCAGCAGCTTTGGCCCGTCCTACGAGCAGTACTTC	CASSFGPSYEQYF